Below, 28 T cell receptor beta chains from the same sample are listed, as sequenced in a study of cytomegalovirus exposure and HLA in healthy donors. 13 Jbeta primers and 60 Vbeta primers were used for the PCR. Generated by immunoSEQ multiplex PCR, the TCRdb table keeps only in-frame clones and is missing some. The table shows over 85,000 clones, with 70% to 75% occurring only once. Input material: PBMCs. The receptor source for this set is a man in his forties or fifties in good health and CMV-seronegative.

In its sample, this clone was seen once. V usage is TRBV7-9 and J usage is TRBJ2-2; TRBD2 matches 13 bases. J lost 6 bases, V lost 5 bases, and 6 bases had no gene match. From germline, CDR1 is SEHNR and CDR2 FQNEAQ (reference sequence). The CDR3 runs to 16 residues. The CDR3 bases are TGTGCCAGCAGCGCTCGACTAGCGGGGGGACCCGGGGAGCTGTTTTTT. This sequence encodes CASSARLAGGPGELFF.

This rearrangement joins TRBV28 to TRBJ2-3; maybe TRBD2 (6 bases). The CDR3 totals 15 residues. Germline values: CDR1 MDHEN, CDR2 SYDVKM. V lost 7 bases and J lost 0, with 14 bases in between. CDR3 sequence: CASTLGGSSTDTQYF. The CDR3 region has the DNA TGTGCCAGCACTCTGGGGGGATCTAGCACAGATACGCAGTATTTT. The full variable domain, completed using reference TRBV28 and TRBJ2-3, is DVKVTQSSRYLVKRTGEKVFLECVQDMDHENMFWYRQDPGLGLRLIYFSYDVKMKEKGDIPEGYSVSREKKERFSLILESASTNQTSMYLCASTLGGSSTDTQYFGPGTRLTVL.

The chain couples TRBV5-1 to TRBJ1-1; 9 bases line up with TRBD1. From germline, CDR1 is SGHRS and CDR2 YFSETQ. This CDR3 spans 14 amino acids. The V gene end was trimmed by 4 bases and the J gene end by 2 bases; junction bases not matched to a gene: 3. This CDR3 reads CASSPQGANTEAFF. The DNA of the CDR3 is TGCGCCAGCAGCCCACAGGGGGCTAACACTGAAGCTTTCTTT. The full variable domain, in which reference TRBV5-1 and TRBJ1-1 provide the parts outside the CDR3, is KAGVTQTPRYLIKTRGQQVTLSCSPISGHRSVSWYQQTPGQGLQFLFEYFSETQRNKGNFPGRFSGRQFSNSRSEMNVSTLELGDSALYLCASSPQGANTEAFFGQGTRLTVV.

The chain joins TRBV9 to TRBJ2-1, with 8 bases identical to TRBD1. The germline V gene encodes CDR1 SGDLS and CDR2 YYNGEE. Trimming at V came to 3 bases and at J to 6 bases, leaving 8 bases not matched to a gene. This CDR3 is built from 15 residues. The CDR3 here is CASSAPGQAANEQFF. CDR3 in DNA: TGTGCCAGCAGCGCCCCGGGACAGGCGGCCAATGAGCAGTTCTTC.

V is TRBV6-5 and J is TRBJ1-6, with D uncertain. Between the trimmed V and J ends, which lost 2 bases and 6 bases, there was a span of 11 bases. The V gene's germline CDR1 is MNHEY and CDR2 SVGAGI. There are 15 residues in the CDR3. The CDR3, as DNA: TGTGCCAGCAGTTACCTTGATCAGTCTAATTCACCCCTCCACTTT. Translating gives CASSYLDQSNSPLHF.

The chain recombines TRBV10-3 with TRBJ1-3; weak D call: TRBD1 (5 bases). Germline V CDR1 and CDR2: ENHRY, SYGVKD. V was cut by 3 bases and J by 0 bases, with 15 bases left in between. The CDR3 length is 17 residues. The CDR3 protein is CAISDGASSSSGNTIYF. The CDR3 coding sequence is TGTGCCATCAGTGATGGGGCCAGTTCGAGCTCTGGAAACACCATATATTTT.

This rearrangement joins TRBV5-6 to TRBJ2-6, with D maybe TRBD1 (6 bases). Trimming stripped 6 bases from V and 2 bases from J, with 15 bases between. This CDR3 has 16 amino acids. Looked up from germline, CDR1 is SGHDT and CDR2 is YYEEEE. The CDR3 DNA follows: TGTGCCAGCACCCGCTTTGAGGGGGCTGGGGCCAACGTCCTGACTTTC. The encoded protein is CASTRFEGAGANVLTF.

The rearrangement links TRBV4-3 to TRBJ2-5, with 8 bases lining up with TRBD2. The CDR3 is made up of 14 amino acids. Germline CDR1 is LGHNA and CDR2 is YSLEER. J gave up 8 bases and V 3 bases, and 8 bases lay outside the gene matches. CDR3 in DNA: TGCGCCAGCAGCCAGATACGGCGGGGGGCCACCCAGTACTTC. Its translation is CASSQIRRGATQYF.

The V and J genes are TRBV7-9 and TRBJ1-1; TRBD1 matches 8 bases. The CDR3 is made up of 12 amino acids. Germline V gene data show CDR1 as SEHNR and CDR2 as FQNEAQ (reference sequence). Unmatched junction bases numbered 6, after V lost 7 bases and J lost 8 bases. CDR3 protein: CASTPDREEAFF. DNA for the CDR3: TGTGCCAGCACCCCGGACAGGGAGGAAGCTTTCTTT.

The CDR3 region has the DNA TGTGCCAGCTCTCGGGTTGCGCAGCCCCAGCATTTT. Its protein is CASSRVAQPQHF. This chain joins TRBV7-9 and TRBJ1-5; no definite D call. Germline V CDR1 and CDR2: SEHNR, FQNEAQ (reference sequence). The CDR3 runs 12 residues. Between the trimmed V and J ends, which lost 8 bases and 7 bases, there was a span of 12 bases. The variable domain in full, completed from reference TRBV7-9 and TRBJ1-5, reads DTGVSQNPRHKITKRGQNVTFRCDPISEHNRLYWYRQTLGQGPEFLTYFQNEAQLEKSRLLSDRFSAERPKGSFSTLEIQRTEQGDSAMYLCASSRVAQPQHFGDGTRLSIL.

The V call is TRBV4-1, the J call TRBJ2-1, with D perhaps matching TRBD2 (6 bases). Per germline, CDR1 MGHRA and CDR2 YSYEKL. Trimming left V 3 bases short and J 5 bases short, with 14 bases between. The CDR3 loop spans 15 amino acids. CDR3 sequence (DNA): TGCGCCAGCAGCCACGGGAGAAGGGGCAACAATGAGCAGTTCTTC. Encoded protein: CASSHGRRGNNEQFF.

This clone has just a few counts. V and J are TRBV5-6 and TRBJ1-2; tentatively, D is TRBD1 (6 bases). CDR3 length equals 15 residues. Germline V gene lookup returns CDR1 SGHDT and CDR2 YYEEEE. With 1 base removed from V and 4 bases from J, the gap between germline ends came to 14 bases. This chain's CDR3 is CASSLSGGQGYGYTF. In DNA, the CDR3 is TGTGCCAGCAGCTTGTCCGGGGGGCAGGGCTATGGCTACACCTTC.

V usage is TRBV6-5 and J usage is TRBJ2-2; 9 positions match TRBD2. The V segment lost 0 bases and the J segment 7 bases; nucleotides outside the gene matches: 6. This CDR3 spans 16 amino acids. Germline assignment: CDR1 MNHEY and CDR2 SVGAGI. The CDR3 DNA is TGTGCCAGCAGTTACTCTGGGCGGGGGGGCGACGGGGAGCTGTTTTTT. Its protein is CASSYSGRGGDGELFF.

The gene calls are TRBV28 and TRBJ2-1; TRBD1 might be the D (5 bases). The V end lost 6 bases, the J end lost 9 bases, and 21 bases lay between the germline ends. CDR3 length: 15 residues. Per germline, CDR1 MDHEN and CDR2 SYDVKM. In DNA form, the CDR3 reads TGTGCCAGCAGCGAACGATATCGGACACTGAGTGAGCAGTTCTTC. Its protein product is CASSERYRTLSEQFF.

The V call is TRBV7-6, the J call TRBJ1-2; TRBD1 is a possible D gene (5 bases). The CDR3 length is 14 residues. Per germline, CDR1 SGHVS and CDR2 FNYEAQ. V gave up 1 base and J gave up 5 bases, with 11 bases separating them. The CDR3 nucleotides read TGTGCCAGCAGCTTAGGGCCAGGGCGGTATGGCTACACCTTC. This encodes CASSLGPGRYGYTF.

The chain uses TRBV10-3 and TRBJ2-5; tentative D call: TRBD1 (6 bases). CDR3 size: 15 residues. The V gene lost 2 bases and the J gene lost 5 bases, with 15 bases spanning the gap. The germline gives CDR1 ENHRY, CDR2 SYGVKD. The CDR3 is CAISEPQRGLETQYF. The CDR3 DNA reads TGTGCCATCAGTGAGCCCCAGAGGGGGTTGGAGACCCAGTACTTC.

The V call is TRBV27, the J call TRBJ2-2; the match to TRBD2 covers 9 bases. With 3 bases clipped from V and 8 bases from J, the junction kept 13 bases outside the gene matches. The CDR3 is 17 residues long. The germline CDR1 and CDR2 sequences are MNHEY and SMNVEV (reference sequence). CDR3 in amino acids: CASSLRGGGLGAGELFF. CDR3 DNA sequence: TGTGCCAGCAGTTTGCGGGGGGGCGGGCTAGGTGCAGGGGAGCTGTTTTTT.

This clone occurred once. The rearrangement joins TRBV2 to TRBJ2-1; 9 bases are a match to TRBD2. V lost 2 bases to trimming and J lost 4 bases; unmatched junction nucleotides: 3. The CDR3 extends over 15 amino acids. Germline V gene data show CDR1 as SNHLY and CDR2 as FYNNEI. The chain's CDR3 is CASSELAGRYNEQFF. The CDR3, as DNA: TGTGCCAGCAGTGAACTAGCGGGGAGATACAATGAGCAGTTCTTC. The entire variable domain, with the rest obtained from reference TRBV2 and TRBJ2-1, is as follows: EPEVTQTPSHQVTQMGQEVILRCVPISNHLYFYWYRQILGQKVEFLVSFYNNEISEKSEIFDDQFSVERPDGSNFTLKIRSTKLEDSAMYFCASSELAGRYNEQFFGPGTRLTVL.

The genes are TRBV7-9 and TRBJ2-1; 8 nucleotides align to TRBD1. J gave up 7 bases and V 0 bases, and 5 bases lay outside the gene matches. The CDR3 consists of 15 residues. CDR1 is SEHNR, CDR2 FQNEAQ, per germline (reference sequence). CDR3 nucleotides: TGTGCCAGCAGCTTAGCGCAGGGGGCCTGGAATGAGCAGTTCTTC. Translating it yields CASSLAQGAWNEQFF.

The CDR3 sequence: CAISESSGGSHTGELFF. The DNA for the CDR3 is TGTGCCATCAGTGAGTCTAGCGGGGGTTCACACACCGGGGAGCTGTTTTTT. The V gene is TRBV10-3, the J gene TRBJ2-2; 9 nucleotides align to TRBD2. Germline assignment: CDR1 ENHRY and CDR2 SYGVKD. V shed 0 bases, J shed 3 bases, and the junction held 5 bases outside the gene matches. There are 17 residues in the CDR3.

This clone was seen only a few times. The genes are TRBV14 and TRBJ2-2; tentative D call: TRBD2 (6 bases). V shed 4 bases and J shed 6 bases, with 9 bases lying between them. Germline assignment: CDR1 SGHDN and CDR2 FVKESK. This CDR3 contains 13 residues. The CDR3 coding sequence is TGTGCCAGCAGCCTTCGACTAGCCGGGGAGCTGTTTTTT. Its translation: CASSLRLAGELFF.

The CDR3 reads CASRGDHSQTQYF. Written as DNA, the CDR3 is TGTGCCAGCAGAGGGGATCATTCTCAGACCCAGTACTTC. The chain carries TRBV2 and TRBJ2-5; weak D call: TRBD1 (5 bases). Germline lookup yields CDR1 SNHLY and CDR2 FYNNEI. The CDR3 extends over 13 amino acids. V was clipped by 6 bases and J by 6 bases, with 14 bases between them. The complete variable domain, with remaining parts taken from reference TRBV2 and TRBJ2-5, reads EPEVTQTPSHQVTQMGQEVILRCVPISNHLYFYWYRQILGQKVEFLVSFYNNEISEKSEIFDDQFSVERPDGSNFTLKIRSTKLEDSAMYFCASRGDHSQTQYFGPGTRLLVL.

The CDR3 sequence: CASSSGQASTDTQYF. CDR3 sequence (DNA): TGTGCCAGCAGCTCCGGACAGGCTAGCACAGATACGCAGTATTTT. The V call is TRBV7-7, the J call TRBJ2-3; 7 bases map to TRBD1. From germline, CDR1 is SSHAT and CDR2 FNYEAQ (reference sequence). The CDR3 loop spans 15 amino acids. V trimming: 4 bases; J trimming: 0 bases; junction bases outside the gene matches: 4.

V is TRBV7-2 and J is TRBJ2-3, with TRBD2 matching over 15 bases. CDR1 and CDR2 (germline): SGHTA, FQGNSA. Losses at the gene ends were 4 bases for V and 7 bases for J; bases not matched to a gene: 6. The CDR3 is 16 amino acids. CDR3 amino acids: CASSYRTSGGVYTQYF. CDR3 DNA: TGTGCCAGCAGCTATCGGACTAGCGGGGGGGTATATACGCAGTATTTT.

The chain employs TRBV7-6 and TRBJ2-7; 15 nucleotides line up with TRBD2. The CDR3 spans 20 residues. Germline CDR1 is SGHVS and CDR2 is FNYEAQ. V trimming: 5 bases; J trimming: 0 bases; junction bases outside the gene matches: 14. Here the CDR3 reads CASSHQGRTSGGANSYEQYF. CDR3 in DNA: TGTGCCAGCAGCCACCAGGGGAGGACTAGCGGGGGGGCCAACTCCTACGAGCAGTACTTC.

This clone was observed a few times. The V and J genes are TRBV7-2 and TRBJ1-5; D ambiguous. The V end lost 5 bases, the J end lost 9 bases, and 8 bases lay between the germline ends. The CDR3 has 11 amino acids. Germline CDR1 reads SGHTA; CDR2 reads FQGNSA. The CDR3 spells CASSNSGPQHF. The DNA of the CDR3 is TGTGCCAGCAGCAATTCAGGGCCCCAGCATTTT.

The chain employs TRBV4-3 and TRBJ1-1; TRBD1 is a possible D gene (5 bases). Germline V gene sequence: CDR1 LGHNA, CDR2 YSLEER. The CDR3 extends over 16 amino acids. The V gene lost 5 bases and the J gene lost 1 base, with 17 bases spanning the gap. In nucleotides, the CDR3 is TGCGCCAGCAGCGAAGCAGGATCAGGACAGAACACTGAAGCTTTCTTT. Translation gives CASSEAGSGQNTEAFF.

V and J are TRBV9 and TRBJ1-1; 8 nucleotides align to TRBD1. This CDR3 is 16 amino acids long. V trimming: 0 bases; J trimming: 0 bases; junction bases outside the gene matches: 4. Looked up from germline, CDR1 is SGDLS and CDR2 is YYNGEE. CDR3 nucleotides: TGTGCCAGCAGCGTAGGTCCGGACAGGGTGAACACTGAAGCTTTCTTT. Protein: CASSVGPDRVNTEAFF.